The 22 T cell receptor beta chains below all came from one sample that was sequenced in a study of T-cell memory formation after mild COVID-19. TCRdb used MiXCR to reprocess the 5' RACE reads, holding one entry per CDR3 protein. The table lists about 430,000 distinct CDR3 sequences, 20% to 25% of them singletons. The specimen sequenced was PBMCs or a T cell subset sorted from them (not recorded which). Receptors were obtained from an adult woman who had mild COVID-19 (a few samples of this study predate the infection). Cell type and time point are not known.

Only a few counts were recorded for this clonotype. The chain joins TRBV6-1 to TRBJ2-3; tentatively, D is TRBD2 (6 bases). The CDR3 is made up of 15 amino acids. Deletions cut 6 bases from V and 2 bases from J, with 15 bases between. In germline, CDR1 is MNHNS, CDR2 SASEGT. The CDR3: CASRAPGTYTDTQYF. In DNA form, the CDR3 reads TGTGCCAGCAGGGCCCCCGGGACTTACACAGATACGCAGTATTTT.

This clonotype showed up just a few times. This chain uses TRBV12-3 or TRBV12-4 with TRBJ2-3, with D possibly being TRBD1 or TRBD2 (7 bases each). The CDR3 runs 15 residues. Trimming removed 3 bases at V and 5 bases at J, with 15 bases between. The CDR3 sequence is CASSFRSGGVDTQYF. The DNA for the CDR3 is TGTGCCAGCAGTTTTCGGTCAGGGGGGGTAGATACGCAGTATTTT.

In nucleotides, the CDR3 is TGTGCCAGTGGATGGGGCGTGGGGTCCTACGAGCAGTACTTC. Translating it yields CASGWGVGSYEQYF. This sequence joins TRBV19 and TRBJ2-7; weak D call: TRBD1 (5 bases). V lost 8 bases to trimming and J lost 1 base, with 15 bases between them. The CDR3 spans 14 residues. CDR1 and CDR2 from the germline V gene are LNHDA and SQIVND (reference sequence).

This clonotype occurred a few times. The chain joins TRBV5-1 to TRBJ1-2; D is unresolved. From germline, CDR1 is SGHRS and CDR2 YFSETQ. V was cut by 7 bases and J by 5 bases, with 18 bases left in between. CDR3 length: 14 residues. CDR3 sequence reads: CASGRERAEYGYTF. DNA for the CDR3: TGCGCCAGCGGACGGGAACGGGCCGAATATGGCTACACCTTC.

The chain carries TRBV28 and TRBJ2-7; 9 bases are a match to TRBD1. Germline V lookup: CDR1 MDHEN, CDR2 SYDVKM. J gave up 3 bases and V 6 bases, and 12 bases lay outside the gene matches. This CDR3 has 16 residues. This CDR3 is CASSPLLGQGNYEQYF. In nucleotides, the CDR3 is TGTGCCAGCAGCCCTCTTCTCGGACAGGGGAACTACGAGCAGTACTTC.

In its sample, this clonotype was seen a few times. The J gene is TRBJ2-5, the V gene TRBV7-2, with D possibly called TRBD1 or TRBD2 (5 bases each). The V end lost 2 bases, the J end lost 4 bases, and 8 bases lay between the germline ends. The CDR3 is 13 amino acids. Germline CDR1 is SGHTA and CDR2 is FQGNSA. CDR3 sequence: CASSLWDRETQYF. CDR3 coding DNA: TGTGCCAGCAGCTTATGGGACCGAGAGACCCAGTACTTC.

V and J are TRBV30 and TRBJ2-3, with D possibly TRBD1 on 6 matching bases. Germline-derived CDR1 and CDR2 are GTSNPN and SVGIG (reference sequence). The CDR3 runs to 13 residues. Trimming cost V 8 bases and J 0 bases, with 12 bases left between them. In DNA, the CDR3 is TGTGCCGGGGAGACAGGTAGCACAGATACGCAGTATTTT. Translating it yields CAGETGSTDTQYF.

The chain recombines TRBV12-3 or TRBV12-4 with TRBJ2-7; 8 nucleotides align to TRBD1. Trimming took 6 bases from V and 4 from J; bases not matched to a gene: 5. This CDR3 contains 13 residues. CDR3 in DNA: TGTGCCAGCAGGTTTCAGGGGGCGTACGAGCAGTACTTC. Protein: CASRFQGAYEQYF.

This clonotype showed up just a few times. The chain couples TRBV29-1 to TRBJ2-5; D not resolved. The CDR3 is 14 residues long. Germline CDR1 and CDR2: SQVTM and ANQGSEA. V was shortened by 7 bases and J by 5 bases, with 20 bases between the two germline ends. CDR3 bases: TGCAGCGGGACGCGAGAGGTAGAAAAGGAGACCCAGTACTTC. Its translation is CSGTREVEKETQYF. Using reference TRBV29-1 and TRBJ2-5 for the parts outside the CDR3, the full variable domain is SAVISQKPSRDICQRGTSLTIQCQVDSQVTMMFWYRQQPGQSLTLIATANQGSEATYESGFVIDKFPISRPNLTFSTLTVSNMSPEDSSIYLCSGTREVEKETQYFGPGTRLLVL.

This clonotype has just a few counts. The genes are TRBV12-3 or TRBV12-4 and TRBJ2-7, with no clear D. Trimming cost V 5 bases and J 2 bases, with 13 bases left between them. The CDR3 is 14 residues long. The DNA of the CDR3 is TGTGCCAGCAGTCCCCGGATACCACCCTACGAGCAGTACTTC. Its protein product is CASSPRIPPYEQYF.

This clonotype appeared many times. V and J are TRBV7-9 and TRBJ2-7; D call uncertain. Looked up from germline, CDR1 is SEHNR and CDR2 is FQNEAQ (reference sequence). V gave up 6 bases and J gave up 0 bases, with 6 bases separating them. The CDR3 consists of 12 residues. CDR3: CASSSSSYEQYF. The CDR3 DNA is TGTGCCAGCAGTTCGAGCTCCTACGAGCAGTACTTC. The entire variable domain, with the rest obtained from reference TRBV7-9 and TRBJ2-7, is as follows: DTGVSQNPRHKITKRGQNVTFRCDPISEHNRLYWYRQTLGQGPEFLTYFQNEAQLEKSRLLSDRFSAERPKGSFSTLEIQRTEQGDSAMYLCASSSSSYEQYFGPGTRLTVT.

This clonotype was seen a handful of times. The chain couples TRBV20-1 to TRBJ1-6, with 7 bases fitting TRBD1. Per the germline V gene, CDR1 is DFQATT and CDR2 is SNEGSKA (reference sequence). The CDR3 sequence is 14 residues long. Trimming took 4 bases from V and 5 from J; bases not matched to a gene: 5. The CDR3 here is CSATQGRNNSPLHF. CDR3 coding DNA: TGCAGTGCTACACAGGGGAGGAATAATTCACCCCTCCACTTT.

This chain links TRBV12-3 or TRBV12-4 with TRBJ1-3; TRBD1 is a possible D gene (5 bases). CDR3 length: 14 amino acids. The V gene lost 6 bases and the J gene lost 4 bases, with 13 bases spanning the gap. CDR3 nucleotides: TGTGCCAGCAGCCCCTTAAGGGGAGGAAACACCATATATTTT. Its translation is CASSPLRGGNTIYF.

This chain connects TRBV5-4 to TRBJ2-1; 12 positions agree with TRBD2. The CDR3 contains 15 residues. Germline CDR1 SGHNT, CDR2 YYREEE (reference sequence). With V trimmed by 4 bases and J by 8 bases, 7 bases remained unmatched. In nucleotides, the CDR3 is TGTGCCAGCAGCCTAGGGACTAGCGGGTTCGATGAGCAGTTCTTC. This encodes CASSLGTSGFDEQFF. Using reference TRBV5-4 and TRBJ2-1 for the parts outside the CDR3, the full variable domain is ETGVTQSPTHLIKTRGQQVTLRCSSQSGHNTVSWYQQALGQGPQFIFQYYREEENGRGNFPPRFSGLQFPNYSSELNVNALELDDSALYLCASSLGTSGFDEQFFGPGTRLTVL.

This clonotype was counted ten times or more. This chain links TRBV7-2 with TRBJ2-5; no clear D. Trimming removed 1 base from V and 5 bases from J, with 11 bases in between. The CDR3 runs 14 residues. The germline CDR1 and CDR2 sequences are SGHTA and FQGNSA. CDR3 nucleotides: TGTGCCAGCAGCTTAGAGTACCAGACGGAGACCCAGTACTTC. This translates into CASSLEYQTETQYF.

The V gene is TRBV9, the J gene TRBJ1-2, with 7 bases lining up with TRBD1. The germline CDR1 and CDR2 sequences are SGDLS and YYNGEE. Trimming cost V 2 bases and J 4 bases; bases outside gene matches: 5. There are 14 residues in the CDR3. As DNA, the CDR3 is TGTGCCAGCAGCGTGACCGGGACAGCCTATGGCTACACCTTC. Its translation is CASSVTGTAYGYTF.

This clonotype occurred a few times. The rearrangement links TRBV12-3 or TRBV12-4 to TRBJ2-3, with D perhaps matching TRBD1 (6 bases). V lost 5 bases to trimming and J lost 2 bases, with 14 bases between them. The CDR3 runs 15 residues. The CDR3: CASSPDRSNTDTQYF. The CDR3 region has the DNA TGTGCCAGCAGTCCCGACAGGTCCAACACAGATACGCAGTATTTT.

V is TRBV21-1 and J is TRBJ2-7; the table's D call, TRBD1, was not checked against the DNA. TRBV21-1 is marked as a pseudogene. This CDR3 spans 14 amino acids. The DNA of the CDR3 is TGTGCCAGCAAGGACGCGGGACACACCTACGAGCAGTACTTC. Translated, it gives CASKDAGHTYEQYF.

J is TRBJ1-2 and V is TRBV5-1; 9 bases align to TRBD1. The J segment lost 8 bases and the V segment lost 4 bases, leaving 6 bases of the junction unmatched. Germline CDR1 and CDR2: SGHRS and YFSETQ. The CDR3 loop spans 13 amino acids. CDR3 bases: TGCGCCAGCAGCGGGGGACAGGGTGTCGGCTACACCTTC. Its protein product is CASSGGQGVGYTF. Full variable domain (remainder filled in from reference TRBV5-1 and TRBJ1-2): KAGVTQTPRYLIKTRGQQVTLSCSPISGHRSVSWYQQTPGQGLQFLFEYFSETQRNKGNFPGRFSGRQFSNSRSEMNVSTLELGDSALYLCASSGGQGVGYTFGSGTRLTVV.

V is TRBV12-3 or TRBV12-4 and J is TRBJ2-7, with D possibly called TRBD1 or TRBD2 (5 bases each). V gave up 7 bases and J gave up 0 bases, with 16 bases separating them. The CDR3 loop spans 15 amino acids. CDR3 nucleotides: TGTGCCAGCAAGGACTCAACAGGTGGCTCCTACGAGCAGTACTTC. Amino acid sequence: CASKDSTGGSYEQYF.

This clonotype was observed many times. The chain joins TRBV24-1 to TRBJ2-7, with D possibly being TRBD1 or TRBD2 (5 bases each). V gave up 5 bases and J gave up 1 base, with 5 bases separating them. This CDR3 region has 12 residues. The germline V gene encodes CDR1 KGHDR and CDR2 SFDVKD. CDR3 coding DNA: TGTGCCACCAGTGGGGGGTCCTACGAGCAGTACTTC. Amino acid sequence: CATSGGSYEQYF.

This rearrangement joins TRBV6-2 or TRBV6-3 to TRBJ2-3, with 13 bases lining up with TRBD2. This CDR3 is 17 amino acids long. Germline CDR1 reads MNHEY; CDR2 reads SVGEGT. V lost 6 bases and J lost 8; bases outside the gene matches: 14. The DNA of the CDR3 is TGTGCCAGCAGAAAGGGACTAGCGGGATCTTCGACGCGTACGCAGTATTTT. This codes for CASRKGLAGSSTRTQYF.